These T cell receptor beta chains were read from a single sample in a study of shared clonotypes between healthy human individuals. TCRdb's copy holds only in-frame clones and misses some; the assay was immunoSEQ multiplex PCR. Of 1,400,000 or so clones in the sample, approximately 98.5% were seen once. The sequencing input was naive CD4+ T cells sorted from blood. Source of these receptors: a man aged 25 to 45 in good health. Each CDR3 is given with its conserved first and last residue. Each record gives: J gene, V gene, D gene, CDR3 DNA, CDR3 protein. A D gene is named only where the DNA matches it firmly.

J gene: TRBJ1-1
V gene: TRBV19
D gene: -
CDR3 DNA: TGTGCCACCATCTCCATGAGGAACACTGAAGCTTTCTTT
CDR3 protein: CATISMRNTEAFF

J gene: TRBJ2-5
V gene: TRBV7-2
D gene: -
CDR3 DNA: TGTGCCAGCAGCTCCGGACGGATTGAAGAGACCCAGTACTTC
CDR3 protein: CASSSGRIEETQYF

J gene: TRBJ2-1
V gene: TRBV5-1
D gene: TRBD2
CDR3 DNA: TGCGCCAGCAGCTTGGGTACTAGCGGGAGGCTTCGGGAGCAGTTCTTC
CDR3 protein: CASSLGTSGRLREQFF

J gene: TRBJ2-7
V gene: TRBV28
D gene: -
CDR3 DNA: TGTGCCAGCAGTTTACCCGGGACCAAAACTTACGAGCAGTACTTC
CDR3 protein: CASSLPGTKTYEQYF

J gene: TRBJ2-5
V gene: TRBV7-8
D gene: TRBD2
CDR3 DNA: TGTGCCAGCAGCCCACGGACTAGCGGGAGGGCCTGGGAGAATAGCCAAGAGACCCAGTACTTC
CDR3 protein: CASSPRTSGRAWENSQETQYF

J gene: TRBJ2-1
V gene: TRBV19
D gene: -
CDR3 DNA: TGTGCCAGTAGTATAGATCGAGGGGGGACCACCGTCTTC
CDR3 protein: CASSIDRGGTTVF

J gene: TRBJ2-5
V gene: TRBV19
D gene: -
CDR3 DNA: TGTGCCAGTAGTATCAGAACCTTCCAAGAGACCCAGTACTTC
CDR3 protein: CASSIRTFQETQYF

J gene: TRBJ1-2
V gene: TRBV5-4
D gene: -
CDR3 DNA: TGTGCCAGCAGCTTCATTGGACGCAGCTATGGCTACACCTTC
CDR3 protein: CASSFIGRSYGYTF

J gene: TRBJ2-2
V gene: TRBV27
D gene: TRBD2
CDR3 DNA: TGTGCCAGCAGTTTAATAGGCGGGAGGTTCGCCGGGGAGCTGTTTTTT
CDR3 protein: CASSLIGGRFAGELFF

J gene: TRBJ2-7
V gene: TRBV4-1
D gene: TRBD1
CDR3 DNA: TGCGCCAGCAGCCAAGTGAACACAGGGGGCCGCGAGCAGTACTTC
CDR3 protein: CASSQVNTGGREQYF

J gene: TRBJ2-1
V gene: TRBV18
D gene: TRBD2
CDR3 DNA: TGTGCCAGCTCACGGTCTAGCGGGGCTTACAATGAGCAGTTCTTC
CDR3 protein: CASSRSSGAYNEQFF

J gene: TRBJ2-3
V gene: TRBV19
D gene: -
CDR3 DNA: TGTGCCAGTAGTATGCAGGGGACTCACGCGGATACGCAGTATTTT
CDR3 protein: CASSMQGTHADTQYF